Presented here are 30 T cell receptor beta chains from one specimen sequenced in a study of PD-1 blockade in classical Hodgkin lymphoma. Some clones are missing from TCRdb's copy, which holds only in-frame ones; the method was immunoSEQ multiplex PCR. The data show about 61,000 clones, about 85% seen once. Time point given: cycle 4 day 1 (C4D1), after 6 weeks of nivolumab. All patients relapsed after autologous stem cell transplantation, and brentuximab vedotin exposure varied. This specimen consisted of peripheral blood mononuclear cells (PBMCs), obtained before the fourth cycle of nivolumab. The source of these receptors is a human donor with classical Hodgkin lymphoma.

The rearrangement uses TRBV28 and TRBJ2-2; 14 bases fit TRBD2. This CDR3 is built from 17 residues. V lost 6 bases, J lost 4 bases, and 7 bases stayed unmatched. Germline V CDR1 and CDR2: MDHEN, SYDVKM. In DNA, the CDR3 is TGTGCCAGCAGAAACCCGGGACTAGCGGGGGTCACCGGGGAGCTGTTTTTT. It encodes CASRNPGLAGVTGELFF.

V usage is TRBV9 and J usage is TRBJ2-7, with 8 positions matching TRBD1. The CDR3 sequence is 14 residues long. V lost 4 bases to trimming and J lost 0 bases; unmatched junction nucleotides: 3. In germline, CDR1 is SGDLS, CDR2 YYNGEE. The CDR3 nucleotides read TGTGCCAGCAGCCAGGGACAGGCCTCCTACGAGCAGTACTTC. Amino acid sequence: CASSQGQASYEQYF.

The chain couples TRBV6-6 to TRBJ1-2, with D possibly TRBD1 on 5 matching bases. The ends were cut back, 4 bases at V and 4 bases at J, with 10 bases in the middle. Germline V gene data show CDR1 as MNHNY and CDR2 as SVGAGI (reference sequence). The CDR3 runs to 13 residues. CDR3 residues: CASSLDRTYGYTF. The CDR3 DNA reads TGTGCCAGCAGTTTAGACAGAACCTATGGCTACACCTTC.

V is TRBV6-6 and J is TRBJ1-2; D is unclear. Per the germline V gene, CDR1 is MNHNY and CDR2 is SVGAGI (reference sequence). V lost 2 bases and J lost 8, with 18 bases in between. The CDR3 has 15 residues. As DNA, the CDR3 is TGTGCCAGCAGTTACACCACCGATCGAGGGCGGGGCTACACCTTC. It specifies CASSYTTDRGRGYTF.

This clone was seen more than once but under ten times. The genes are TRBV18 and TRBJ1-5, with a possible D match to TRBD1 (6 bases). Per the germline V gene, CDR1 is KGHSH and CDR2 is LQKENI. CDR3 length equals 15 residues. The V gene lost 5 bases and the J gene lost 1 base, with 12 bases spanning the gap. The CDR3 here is CASSTQGGSNQPQHF. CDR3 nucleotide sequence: TGTGCCAGCTCAACACAGGGAGGGAGCAATCAGCCCCAGCATTTT.

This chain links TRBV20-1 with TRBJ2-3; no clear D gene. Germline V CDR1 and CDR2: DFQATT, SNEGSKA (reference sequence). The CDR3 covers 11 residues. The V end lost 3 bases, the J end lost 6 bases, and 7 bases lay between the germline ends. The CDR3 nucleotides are TGCAGTGCTAGGGTCGGCGATACGCAGTATTTT. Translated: CSARVGDTQYF.

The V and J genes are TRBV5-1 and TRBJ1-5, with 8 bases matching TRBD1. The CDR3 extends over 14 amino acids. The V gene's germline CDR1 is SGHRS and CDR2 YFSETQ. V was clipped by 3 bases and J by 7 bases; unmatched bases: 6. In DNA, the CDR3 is TGCGCCAGCAGCTCTGGACAGGGCCAACAGCCCCAGCATTTT. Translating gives CASSSGQGQQPQHF.

The CDR3 spells CASSSGTASYEQYF. CDR3 in DNA: TGCGCCAGCAGCTCCGGGACCGCCTCCTACGAGCAGTACTTC. V gene TRBV5-1 combines with J gene TRBJ2-7, with D perhaps assigned TRBD1 or TRBD2 (5 bases each). The CDR3 runs 14 residues. V lost 3 bases and J lost 0, with 10 bases in between. CDR1 SGHRS and CDR2 YFSETQ come from the germline V gene.

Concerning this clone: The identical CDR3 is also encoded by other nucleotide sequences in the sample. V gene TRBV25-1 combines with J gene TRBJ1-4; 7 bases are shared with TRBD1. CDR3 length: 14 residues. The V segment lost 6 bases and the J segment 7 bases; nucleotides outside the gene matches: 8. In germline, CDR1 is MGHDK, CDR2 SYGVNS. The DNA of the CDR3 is TGTGCCAGCAGCTTATCAGGGGGACGTGAAAAACTGTTTTTT. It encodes CASSLSGGREKLFF.

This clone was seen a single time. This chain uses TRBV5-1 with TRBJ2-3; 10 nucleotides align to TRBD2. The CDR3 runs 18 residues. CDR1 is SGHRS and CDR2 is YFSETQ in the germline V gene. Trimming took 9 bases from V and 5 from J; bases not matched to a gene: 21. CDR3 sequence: CATRDGCLAGAWEDTQYF. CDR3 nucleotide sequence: TGCGCCACCAGGGATGGGTGTCTAGCGGGGGCTTGGGAAGATACGCAGTATTTT.

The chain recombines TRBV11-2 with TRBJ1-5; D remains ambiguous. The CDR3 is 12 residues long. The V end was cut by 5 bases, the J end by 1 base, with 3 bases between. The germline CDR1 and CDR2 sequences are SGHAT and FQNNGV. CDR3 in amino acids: CASSASNQPQHF. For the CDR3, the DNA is TGTGCCAGCAGCGCCAGCAATCAGCCCCAGCATTTT.

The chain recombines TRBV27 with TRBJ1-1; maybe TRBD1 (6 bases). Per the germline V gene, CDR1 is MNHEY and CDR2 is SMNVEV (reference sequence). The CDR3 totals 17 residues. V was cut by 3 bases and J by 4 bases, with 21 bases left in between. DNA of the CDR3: TGTGCCAGCAGTTTGAAGCCCCAGGGGACCGCCGCCACTGAAGCTTTCTTT. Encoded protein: CASSLKPQGTAATEAFF.

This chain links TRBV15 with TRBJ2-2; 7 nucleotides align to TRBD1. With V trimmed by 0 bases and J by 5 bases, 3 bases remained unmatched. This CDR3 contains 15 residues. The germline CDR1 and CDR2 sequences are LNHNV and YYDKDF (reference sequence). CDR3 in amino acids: CATSRDRGITGELFF. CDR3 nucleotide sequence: TGTGCCACCAGCAGAGACAGGGGGATAACCGGGGAGCTGTTTTTT.

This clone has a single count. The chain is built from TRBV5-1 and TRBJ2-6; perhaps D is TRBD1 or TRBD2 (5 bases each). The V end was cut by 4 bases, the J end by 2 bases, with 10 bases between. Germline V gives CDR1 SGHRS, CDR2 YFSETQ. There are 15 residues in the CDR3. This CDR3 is CASSPGTPGANVLTF. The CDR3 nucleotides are TGCGCCAGCAGCCCTGGGACCCCTGGGGCCAACGTCCTGACTTTC. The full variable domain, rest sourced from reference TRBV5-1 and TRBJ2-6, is KAGVTQTPRYLIKTRGQQVTLSCSPISGHRSVSWYQQTPGQGLQFLFEYFSETQRNKGNFPGRFSGRQFSNSRSEMNVSTLELGDSALYLCASSPGTPGANVLTFGAGSRLTVL.

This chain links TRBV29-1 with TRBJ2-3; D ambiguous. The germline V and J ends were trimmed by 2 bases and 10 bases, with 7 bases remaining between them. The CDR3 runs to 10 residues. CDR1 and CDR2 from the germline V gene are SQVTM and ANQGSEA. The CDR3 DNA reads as TGCAGCGTTGAAATACCCCCGCAGTATTTT. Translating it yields CSVEIPPQYF.

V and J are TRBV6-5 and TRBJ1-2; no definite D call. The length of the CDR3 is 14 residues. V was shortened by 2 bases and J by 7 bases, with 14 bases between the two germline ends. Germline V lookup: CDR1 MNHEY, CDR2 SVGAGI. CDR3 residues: CASSYTGQAGGYTF. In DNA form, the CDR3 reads TGTGCCAGCAGTTACACCGGTCAGGCGGGTGGCTACACCTTC.

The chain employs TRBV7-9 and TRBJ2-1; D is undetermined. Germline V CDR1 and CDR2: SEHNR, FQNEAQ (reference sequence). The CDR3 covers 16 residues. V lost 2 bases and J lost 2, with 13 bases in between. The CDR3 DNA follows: TGTGCCAGCAGCTTAATGGTCCAGGTCGCCTACAATGAGCAGTTCTTC. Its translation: CASSLMVQVAYNEQFF.

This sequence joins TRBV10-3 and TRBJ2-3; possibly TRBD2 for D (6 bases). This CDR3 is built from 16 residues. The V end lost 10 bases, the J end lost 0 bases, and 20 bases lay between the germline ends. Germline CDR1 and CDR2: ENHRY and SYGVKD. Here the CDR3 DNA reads TGTGCCACCCACGGCGGGGATCATGTAAGCACAGATACGCAGTATTTT. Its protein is CATHGGDHVSTDTQYF.

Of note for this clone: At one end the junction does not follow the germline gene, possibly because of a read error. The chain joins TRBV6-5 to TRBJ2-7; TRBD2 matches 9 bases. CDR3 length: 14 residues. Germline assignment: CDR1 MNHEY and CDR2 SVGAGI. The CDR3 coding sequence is TGTGCCATCAGTGGGCGGCTAGCGGGGAATGAGCAGTACTTC. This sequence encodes CAISGRLAGNEQYF.

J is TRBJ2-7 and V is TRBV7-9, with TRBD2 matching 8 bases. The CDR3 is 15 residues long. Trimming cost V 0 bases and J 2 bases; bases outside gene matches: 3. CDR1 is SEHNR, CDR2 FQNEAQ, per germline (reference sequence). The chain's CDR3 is CASSLASGRAYEQYF. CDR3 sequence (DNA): TGTGCCAGCAGCTTAGCCTCCGGGAGGGCCTACGAGCAGTACTTC. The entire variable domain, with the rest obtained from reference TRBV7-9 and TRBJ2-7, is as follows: DTGVSQNPRHKITKRGQNVTFRCDPISEHNRLYWYRQTLGQGPEFLTYFQNEAQLEKSRLLSDRFSAERPKGSFSTLEIQRTEQGDSAMYLCASSLASGRAYEQYFGPGTRLTVT.

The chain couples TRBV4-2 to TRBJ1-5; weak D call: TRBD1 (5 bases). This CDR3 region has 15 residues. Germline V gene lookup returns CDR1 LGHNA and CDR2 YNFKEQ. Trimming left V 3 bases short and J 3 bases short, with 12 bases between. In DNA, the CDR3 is TGTGCCAGCAGCCAGGACGGACACCTCAATCAGCCCCAGCATTTT. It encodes CASSQDGHLNQPQHF.

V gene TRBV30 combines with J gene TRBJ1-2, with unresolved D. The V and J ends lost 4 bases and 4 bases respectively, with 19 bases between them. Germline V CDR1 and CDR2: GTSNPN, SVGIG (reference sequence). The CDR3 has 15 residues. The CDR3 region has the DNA TGTGCCTGGATCCGAGGGAGGGTGAGCGGCTATGGCTACACCTTC. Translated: CAWIRGRVSGYGYTF.

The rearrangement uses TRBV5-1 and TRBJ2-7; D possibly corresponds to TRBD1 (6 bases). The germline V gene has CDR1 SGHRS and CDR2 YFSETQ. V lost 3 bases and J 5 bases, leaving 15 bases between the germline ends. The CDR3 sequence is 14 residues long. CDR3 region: CASSSTGVGNEQYF. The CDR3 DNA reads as TGCGCCAGCAGCTCGACAGGCGTTGGGAACGAGCAGTACTTC.

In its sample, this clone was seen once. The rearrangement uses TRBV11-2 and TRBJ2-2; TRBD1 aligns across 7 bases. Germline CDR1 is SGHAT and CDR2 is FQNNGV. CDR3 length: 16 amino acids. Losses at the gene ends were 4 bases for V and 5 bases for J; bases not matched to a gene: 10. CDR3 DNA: TGTGCCAGCAGCTCCACCGTCGGGACAGTTACCGGGGAGCTGTTTTTT. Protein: CASSSTVGTVTGELFF.

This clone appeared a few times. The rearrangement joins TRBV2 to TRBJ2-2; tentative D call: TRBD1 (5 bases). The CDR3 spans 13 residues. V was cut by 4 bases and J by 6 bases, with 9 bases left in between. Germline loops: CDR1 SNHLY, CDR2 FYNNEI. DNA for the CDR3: TGTGCCAGCAGTGCCCAGGGATCCGGGGAGCTGTTTTTT. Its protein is CASSAQGSGELFF.

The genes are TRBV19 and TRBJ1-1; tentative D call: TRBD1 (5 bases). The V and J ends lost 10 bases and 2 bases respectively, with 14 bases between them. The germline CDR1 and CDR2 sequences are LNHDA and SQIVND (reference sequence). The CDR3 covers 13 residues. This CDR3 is CAILGTGNTEAFF. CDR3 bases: TGTGCCATCCTCGGGACGGGCAACACTGAAGCTTTCTTT.

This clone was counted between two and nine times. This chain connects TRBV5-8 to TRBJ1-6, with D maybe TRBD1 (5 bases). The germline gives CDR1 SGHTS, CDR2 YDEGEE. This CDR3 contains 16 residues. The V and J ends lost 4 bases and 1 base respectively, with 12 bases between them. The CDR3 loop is CASSRDSGSYNSPLHF. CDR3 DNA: TGTGCCAGCAGCCGCGACAGCGGGTCCTATAATTCACCCCTCCACTTT.

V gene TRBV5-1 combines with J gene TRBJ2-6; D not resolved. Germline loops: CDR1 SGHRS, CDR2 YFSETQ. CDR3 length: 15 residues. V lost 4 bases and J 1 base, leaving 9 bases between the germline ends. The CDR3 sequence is CASSPTPSGANVLTF. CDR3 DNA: TGCGCCAGCAGCCCCACACCTTCTGGGGCCAACGTCCTGACTTTC.

The DNA for the CDR3 is TGTGCCAGCAGCGGCGGGACACACAGTGGCTACACCTTC. Protein: CASSGGTHSGYTF. The V gene is TRBV9, the J gene TRBJ1-2, with D perhaps matching TRBD1 (6 bases). Germline V lookup: CDR1 SGDLS, CDR2 YYNGEE. The CDR3 is 13 residues long. Trimming cost V 3 bases and J 7 bases, with 13 bases left between them.

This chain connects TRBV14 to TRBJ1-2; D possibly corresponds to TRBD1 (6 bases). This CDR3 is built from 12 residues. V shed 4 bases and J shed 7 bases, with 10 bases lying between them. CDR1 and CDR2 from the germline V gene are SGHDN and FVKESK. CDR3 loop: CASSPVRGGYTF. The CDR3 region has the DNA TGTGCCAGCAGCCCAGTCAGGGGTGGCTACACCTTC.